A single sample gave rise to the 13 T cell receptor beta chains below, sequenced in a study of T cell changes during pregnancy in multiple sclerosis. Clones were read by immunoSEQ multiplex PCR, and TCRdb kept only the in-frame ones, dropping some. The data contain tens of thousands of clones, 90% of them singletons. The source was CD4+ T cells from peripheral blood mononuclear cells, collected in the third trimester of pregnancy. These receptors all stem from a female donor in good health, enrolled as a control in a pregnancy study.

This chain connects TRBV7-2 to TRBJ1-5; D gene unclear. V dropped 5 bases and J dropped 3 bases, with 8 bases sitting between them. CDR3 length: 13 amino acids. Germline V gives CDR1 SGHTA, CDR2 FQGNSA. CDR3 loop: CASSPVLNQPQHF. DNA for the CDR3: TGTGCCAGCAGCCCTGTACTCAATCAGCCCCAGCATTTT.

This clone was observed once. The chain links TRBV18 to TRBJ1-1; D unresolved. This CDR3 is built from 15 residues. The V end lost 4 bases, the J end lost 0 bases, and 12 bases lay between the germline ends. Germline V gene sequence: CDR1 KGHSH, CDR2 LQKENI. The CDR3 reads CASSRASGMNTEAFF. DNA of the CDR3: TGTGCCAGCTCACGCGCTTCGGGAATGAACACTGAAGCTTTCTTT.

The V gene is TRBV27, the J gene TRBJ2-7; no reliable D call. CDR1 is MNHEY and CDR2 is SMNVEV in the germline V gene (reference sequence). V lost 2 bases to trimming and J lost 0 bases, with 8 bases between them. This CDR3 is 14 amino acids long. CDR3 sequence (DNA): TGTGCCAGCAGTTTAAGCAGGTTCTCCTACGAGCAGTACTTC. It specifies CASSLSRFSYEQYF.

The chain is built from TRBV2 and TRBJ1-6, with D tentatively TRBD1 (5 bases). Trimming shortened V by 7 bases and J by 9 bases, and 16 bases separated the two germline ends. Germline values: CDR1 SNHLY, CDR2 FYNNEI. This CDR3 is built from 14 residues. The CDR3 is CASIAGPGGSPLHF. CDR3 DNA: TGTGCCAGCATAGCGGGCCCTGGGGGTTCACCCCTCCACTTT.

This clone was observed a handful of times. V and J are TRBV5-4 and TRBJ2-1; the D is unclear. The CDR3 is made up of 14 amino acids. Deletions cut 1 base from V and 5 bases from J, with 10 bases between. Germline V gives CDR1 SGHNT, CDR2 YYREEE (reference sequence). The CDR3 region is CASSLMELDNEQFF. CDR3 nucleotides: TGTGCCAGCAGCTTGATGGAGTTAGACAATGAGCAGTTCTTC.

The chain has TRBV7-2 and TRBJ1-1, with TRBD1 as a possible D gene (6 bases). This CDR3 region has 15 residues. Trimming took off 5 bases at V and 4 bases at J, with 17 bases between the two ends. Looked up from germline, CDR1 is SGHTA and CDR2 is FQGNSA. The CDR3 DNA reads as TGTGCCAGCAGCCTCAGAAGAACAGGGAGCACTGAAGCTTTCTTT. Protein sequence: CASSLRRTGSTEAFF.

The chain is built from TRBV16 and TRBJ1-1; 10 bases are shared with TRBD1. Germline CDR1 reads KGHSY; CDR2 reads FQNENV. J gave up 0 bases and V 2 bases, and 15 bases lay outside the gene matches. The CDR3 is 20 amino acids. CDR3 sequence (DNA): TGTGCCAGCAGCCAAAGAGCCCCGGGACAGGGGATGAACTTGAACACTGAAGCTTTCTTT. It yields the protein CASSQRAPGQGMNLNTEAFF.

The V gene is TRBV5-6, the J gene TRBJ2-7; TRBD1 agrees at 7 bases. Trimming cost V 5 bases and J 3 bases; bases outside gene matches: 11. Germline lookup yields CDR1 SGHDT and CDR2 YYEEEE. CDR3 length equals 15 residues. CDR3 nucleotide sequence: TGTGCCAGCAGATCAACAGGGGCCCCTCGCTACGAGCAGTACTTC. This codes for CASRSTGAPRYEQYF.

The chain couples TRBV13 to TRBJ1-1; no reliable D call. From germline, CDR1 is PRHDT and CDR2 FYEKMQ (reference sequence). Trimming took off 6 bases at V and 5 bases at J, with 7 bases between the two ends. The length of the CDR3 is 11 residues. The CDR3 here is CASRGRTEAFF. The CDR3, as DNA: TGTGCCAGCAGGGGCCGGACTGAAGCTTTCTTT.

The rearrangement uses TRBV11-3 and TRBJ2-7, with 7 bases matching TRBD2. The CDR3 loop spans 13 amino acids. J was trimmed by 5 bases and V by 5 bases; bases with no gene match: 6. Germline CDR1 is SGHNT and CDR2 is YENEEA. CDR3 protein: CASSLTGGDEQYF. The DNA for the CDR3 is TGTGCCAGCAGCCTTACGGGGGGAGACGAGCAGTACTTC. Based on the CDR3 plus reference TRBV11-3 and TRBJ2-7, the full variable domain is EAGVVQSPRYKIIEKKQPVAFWCNPISGHNTLYWYLQNLGQGPELLIRYENEEAVDDSQLPKDRFSAERLKGVDSTLKIQPAELGDSAVYLCASSLTGGDEQYFGPGTRLTVT.

V gene TRBV6-6 combines with J gene TRBJ1-5; 8 nucleotides line up with TRBD1. The V segment lost 7 bases and the J segment 4 bases; nucleotides outside the gene matches: 3. Germline V gene data show CDR1 as MNHNY and CDR2 as SVGAGI (reference sequence). CDR3 length equals 13 residues. The CDR3 loop is CASNTGGNQPQHF. CDR3 bases: TGTGCCAGCAACACAGGGGGGAATCAGCCCCAGCATTTT.

This clone was counted between two and nine times. The rearrangement joins TRBV19 to TRBJ1-4; 7 nucleotides line up with TRBD1. The CDR3 totals 16 residues. Germline lookup yields CDR1 LNHDA and CDR2 SQIVND (reference sequence). After removal of 1 base from V and 6 bases from J, the junction contained 8 bases not matched to a gene. CDR3 nucleotide sequence: TGTGCCAGTAGTATAGTCCGGACAGGTGTAGATGAAAAACTGTTTTTT. This encodes CASSIVRTGVDEKLFF.

The V and J genes are TRBV5-1 and TRBJ2-3; D perhaps matches TRBD1 (6 bases). Trimming shortened V by 2 bases and J by 3 bases, and 16 bases separated the two germline ends. Germline V CDR1 and CDR2: SGHRS, YFSETQ. This CDR3 contains 16 residues. The CDR3 DNA sequence: TGCGCCAGCAGCTTTTTAAACGGACAGACGACAGATACGCAGTATTTT. Its protein product is CASSFLNGQTTDTQYF.